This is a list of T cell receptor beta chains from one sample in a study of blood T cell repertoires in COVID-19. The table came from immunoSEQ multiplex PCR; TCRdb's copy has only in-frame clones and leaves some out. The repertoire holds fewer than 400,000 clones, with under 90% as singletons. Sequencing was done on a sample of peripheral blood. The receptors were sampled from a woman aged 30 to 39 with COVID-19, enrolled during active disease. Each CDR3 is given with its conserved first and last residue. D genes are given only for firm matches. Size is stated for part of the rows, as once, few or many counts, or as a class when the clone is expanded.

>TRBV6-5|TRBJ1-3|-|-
TGTGCCAGCAGGGGAGGATATGGAAACACCATATATTTT
CASRGGYGNTIYF
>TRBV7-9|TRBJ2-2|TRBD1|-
TGTGCCAGCAGACCGGGACAGGGACACGGGGAGCTGTTTTTT
CASRPGQGHGELFF
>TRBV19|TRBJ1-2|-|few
TGTGCCAGTAGTATTCAGGGAAAAGGCGGCTACACCTTC
CASSIQGKGGYTF
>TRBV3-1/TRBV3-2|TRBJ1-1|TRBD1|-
TGTGCCAGCAGCCTACGGACAGGGGGGACTGAAGCTTTCTTT
CASSLRTGGTEAFF
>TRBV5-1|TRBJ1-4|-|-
TGCGCCAGCAGCGCCAGGGGCCTCAATGAAAAACTGTTTTTT
CASSARGLNEKLFF
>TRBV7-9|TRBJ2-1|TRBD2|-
TGTGCCAGCAGCCCGCTCGGCGGGAGGCGGTACAATGAGCAGTTCTTC
CASSPLGGRRYNEQFF
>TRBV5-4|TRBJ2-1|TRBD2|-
TGTGCCAGCAGCTTGAGCGGGAGCTCCTACAATGAGCAGTTCTTC
CASSLSGSSYNEQFF
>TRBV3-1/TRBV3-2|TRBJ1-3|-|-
TGTGCCAGCAGCCAAGGTGACAGGAACACCATATATTTT
CASSQGDRNTIYF
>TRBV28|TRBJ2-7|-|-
TGTGCCAGCAGTTCACCTGGACACCCCTACGAGCAGTACTTC
CASSSPGHPYEQYF
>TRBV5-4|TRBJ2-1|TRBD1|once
TGTGCCAGCAGCTTGGGATCAGGGGGAACTTACAATGAGCAGTTCTTC
CASSLGSGGTYNEQFF
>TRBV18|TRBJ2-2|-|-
TGTGCCAGCTCACCACCGCCGGTGAACACCGGGGAGCTGTTTTTT
CASSPPPVNTGELFF
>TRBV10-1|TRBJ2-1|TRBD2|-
TGCGCCAGCAGCCTAGCGGGCGGCAATGAGCAGTTCTTC
CASSLAGGNEQFF
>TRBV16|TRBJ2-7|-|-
TGTGCCAGCAGCCAATCGAACAGCTACGAGCAGTACTTC
CASSQSNSYEQYF
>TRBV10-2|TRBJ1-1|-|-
TGCGCCAGCAGTGAGGGAGGGGTGTCATCTGAAGCTTTCTTT
CASSEGGVSSEAFF
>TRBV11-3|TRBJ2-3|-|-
TGTGCCAGCAGCTTAGGTAGGGAGCCCACAGATACGCAGTATTTT
CASSLGREPTDTQYF
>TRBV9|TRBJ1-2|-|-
TGTGCCAGCAGCGGGAAGGGAGGGAACTATGGCTACACCTTC
CASSGKGGNYGYTF
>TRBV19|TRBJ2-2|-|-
TGTGCCAGTAGTATAGCGGCATCCGCGGACACCGGGGAGCTGTTTTTT
CASSIAASADTGELFF
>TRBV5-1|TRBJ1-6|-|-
TGCGCCAGCAGCTTGGACCCGGCAGGGTATAATTCACCCCTCCACTTT
CASSLDPAGYNSPLHF
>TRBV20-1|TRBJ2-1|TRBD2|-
TGCAGTGCTAGTCCCAGCGGGAGTTCTCGGGAGCAGTTCTTC
CSASPSGSSREQFF
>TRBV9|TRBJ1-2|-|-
TGTGCCAGCAGCAACCGGGACACCTCTACAGGTAGCTACACCTTC
CASSNRDTSTGSYTF
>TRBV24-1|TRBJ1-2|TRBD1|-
TGTGCCACCAGTGATCTTGACAGGGACTATGGCTACACCTTC
CATSDLDRDYGYTF
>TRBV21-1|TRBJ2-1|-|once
TGTGCCAGCAGCAAAGAGGGGACTAGCGGGTACAATGAGCAGTTCTTC
CASSKEGTSGYNEQFF
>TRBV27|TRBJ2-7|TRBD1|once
TGTGCCAGCAGTTTAATAGGGACAGGGAGAAGCGAGCAGTACTTC
CASSLIGTGRSEQYF
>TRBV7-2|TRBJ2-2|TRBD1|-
TGTGCCAGCAGAATGGGACAGGGGACCGGGGAGCTGTTTTTT
CASRMGQGTGELFF
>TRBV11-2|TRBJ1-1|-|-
TGTGCCAGCAGCTTAACGTCGGAGGCTGAAGCTTTCTTT
CASSLTSEAEAFF
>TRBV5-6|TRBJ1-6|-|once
TGTGCCAGCAGCTTGGAGGGGCGGAATTCACCCCTCCACTTT
CASSLEGRNSPLHF
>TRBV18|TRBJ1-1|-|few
TGTGCCAGCTCACCTAATTATTTAGTTGGGAACACTGAAGCTTTCTTT
CASSPNYLVGNTEAFF
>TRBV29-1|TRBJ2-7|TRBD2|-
TGCAGCGTTGCCCCCGGCGGGAGCGACGAGCAGTACTTC
CSVAPGGSDEQYF
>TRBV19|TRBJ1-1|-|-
TGTGCCAGTATAGGTGCGGCGACAGTCACGGCCGCTGAAGCTTTCTTT
CASIGAATVTAAEAFF
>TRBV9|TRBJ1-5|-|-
TGTGCCAGCAGCCCTAGGGGGGGAAATCAGCCCCAGCATTTT
CASSPRGGNQPQHF
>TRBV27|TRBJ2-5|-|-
TGTGCCAGCAGTTTATCGGCCCCTTCAGAGACCCAGTACTTC
CASSLSAPSETQYF
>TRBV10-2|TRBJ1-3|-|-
TGCGCCAGCCAACTCAGGAGGGAAACTGGAAACACCATATATTTT
CASQLRRETGNTIYF
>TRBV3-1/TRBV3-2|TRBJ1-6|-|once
TGTGCCAGCAGCTGGGACATTGACAATTCACCCCTCCACTTT
CASSWDIDNSPLHF
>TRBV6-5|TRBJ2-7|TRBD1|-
TGTGCCAGCAGTTACGGGACAGGGACCTACGAGCAGTACTTC
CASSYGTGTYEQYF
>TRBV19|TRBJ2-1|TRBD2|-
TGTGCCAGCGCCACAGCGGGAGACCGCGGTGAGCAGTTCTTC
CASATAGDRGEQFF
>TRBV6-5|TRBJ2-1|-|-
TGTGCCAGCAGGCGAGGGGGAGCCATTTACAATGAGCAGTTCTTC
CASRRGGAIYNEQFF
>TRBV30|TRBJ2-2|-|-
TGTGCCTGGAGTGTAATACAGGACAGCGGGGAGCTGTTTTTT
CAWSVIQDSGELFF
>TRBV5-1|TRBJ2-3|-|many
TGCGCCAGCAGCTTGGATCCGGGGGTCCCCACAGATACGCAGTATTTT
CASSLDPGVPTDTQYF
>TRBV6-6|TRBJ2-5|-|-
TGTGCCAGCAGTTACGGGGCTAGCGAAGAGACCCAGTACTTC
CASSYGASEETQYF
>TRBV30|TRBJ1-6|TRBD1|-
TGTGCCTGGAGTCGAACAGGGGATTCACCCCTCCACTTT
CAWSRTGDSPLHF
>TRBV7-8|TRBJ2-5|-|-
TGTGCCAGCAGCCCGATTGGAGCGGCGCAAGAGACCCAGTACTTC
CASSPIGAAQETQYF
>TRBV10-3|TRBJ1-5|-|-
TGTGCCATCAGTGAATCTTCAGGGGGCAATCAGCCCCAGCATTTT
CAISESSGGNQPQHF
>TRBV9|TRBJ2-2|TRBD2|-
TGTGCCAGCAGCGTAGCTACGGGGGGTAGCACCGGGGAGCTGTTTTTT
CASSVATGGSTGELFF
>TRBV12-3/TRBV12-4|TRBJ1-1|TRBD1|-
TGTGCCAGCAGTCCAGGGACAGGGACGGGAACTTTCTTT
CASSPGTGTGTFF
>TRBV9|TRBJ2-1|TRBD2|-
TGTGCCAGCAGCGTAGGTGGACTAGCGGGAGGGAGCTCCTACAATGAGCAGTTCTTC
CASSVGGLAGGSSYNEQFF
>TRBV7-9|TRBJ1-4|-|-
TGTGCCAGCAGCTTACCCAACAGAGAAGATAATGAAAAACTGTTTTTT
CASSLPNREDNEKLFF
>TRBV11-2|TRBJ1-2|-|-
TGTGCCAGCAGCTGGGGGGACGGGAACTATGGCTACACCTTC
CASSWGDGNYGYTF